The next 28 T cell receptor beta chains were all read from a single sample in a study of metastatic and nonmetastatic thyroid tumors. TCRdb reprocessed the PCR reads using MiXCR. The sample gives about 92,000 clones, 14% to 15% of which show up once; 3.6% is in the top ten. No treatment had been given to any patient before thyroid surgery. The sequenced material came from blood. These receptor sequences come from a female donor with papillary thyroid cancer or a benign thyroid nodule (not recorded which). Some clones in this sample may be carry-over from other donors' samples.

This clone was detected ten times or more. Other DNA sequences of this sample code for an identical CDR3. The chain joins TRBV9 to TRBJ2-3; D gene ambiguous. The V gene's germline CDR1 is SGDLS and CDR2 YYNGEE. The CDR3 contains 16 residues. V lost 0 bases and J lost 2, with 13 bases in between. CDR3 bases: TGTGCCAGCAGCGTAGACGTGTTAAGGTTCACAGATACGCAGTATTTT. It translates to CASSVDVLRFTDTQYF.

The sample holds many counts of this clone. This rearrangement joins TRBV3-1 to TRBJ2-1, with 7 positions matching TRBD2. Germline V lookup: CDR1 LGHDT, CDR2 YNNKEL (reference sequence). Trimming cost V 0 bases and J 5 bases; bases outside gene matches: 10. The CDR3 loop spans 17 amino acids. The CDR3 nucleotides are TGTGCCAGCAGCCAAGAGGGTTGGCGGGGGTTTGACAATGAGCAGTTCTTC. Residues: CASSQEGWRGFDNEQFF.

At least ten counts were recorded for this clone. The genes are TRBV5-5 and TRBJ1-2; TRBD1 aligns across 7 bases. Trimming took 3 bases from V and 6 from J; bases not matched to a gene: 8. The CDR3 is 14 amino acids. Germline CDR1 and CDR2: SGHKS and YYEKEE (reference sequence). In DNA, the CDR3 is TGTGCCAGCAGCTCCGGGACAGTCGTGAATGGCTACACCTTC. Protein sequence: CASSSGTVVNGYTF. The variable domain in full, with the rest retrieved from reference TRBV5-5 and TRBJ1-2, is DAGVTQSPTHLIKTRGQQVTLRCSPISGHKSVSWYQQVLGQGPQFIFQYYEKEERGRGNFPDRFSARQFPNYSSELNVNALLLGDSALYLCASSSGTVVNGYTFGSGTRLTVV.

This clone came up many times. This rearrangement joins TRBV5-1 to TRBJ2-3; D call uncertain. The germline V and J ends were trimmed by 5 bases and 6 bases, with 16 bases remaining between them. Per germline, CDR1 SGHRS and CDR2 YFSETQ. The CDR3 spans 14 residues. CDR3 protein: CASRSALLADTQYF. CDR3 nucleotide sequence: TGCGCCAGCAGGTCCGCCTTGTTGGCCGATACGCAGTATTTT.

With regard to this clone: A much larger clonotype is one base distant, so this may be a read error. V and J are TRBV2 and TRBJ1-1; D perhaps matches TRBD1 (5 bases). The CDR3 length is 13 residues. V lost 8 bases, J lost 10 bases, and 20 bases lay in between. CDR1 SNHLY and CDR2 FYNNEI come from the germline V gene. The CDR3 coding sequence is TGTGCCAGCTTTGAACGAGGGGCCTCCGGAGCTTTCTTT. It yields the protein CASFERGASGAFF.

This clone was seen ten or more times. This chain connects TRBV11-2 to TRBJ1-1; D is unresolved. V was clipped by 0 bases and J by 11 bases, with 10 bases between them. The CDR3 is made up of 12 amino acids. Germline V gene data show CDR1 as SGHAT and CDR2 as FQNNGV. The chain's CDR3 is CASSLDRLMAFF. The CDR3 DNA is TGTGCCAGCAGCTTAGATCGACTTATGGCTTTCTTT.

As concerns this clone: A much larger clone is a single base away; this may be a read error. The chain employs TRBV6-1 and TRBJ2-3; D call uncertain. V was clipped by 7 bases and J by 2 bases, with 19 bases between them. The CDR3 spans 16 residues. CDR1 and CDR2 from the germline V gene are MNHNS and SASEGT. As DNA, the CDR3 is TGTGCCAGCAACCCCCGGGTCTCCCCAAACACAGATACGCAGTATTTT. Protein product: CASNPRVSPNTDTQYF.

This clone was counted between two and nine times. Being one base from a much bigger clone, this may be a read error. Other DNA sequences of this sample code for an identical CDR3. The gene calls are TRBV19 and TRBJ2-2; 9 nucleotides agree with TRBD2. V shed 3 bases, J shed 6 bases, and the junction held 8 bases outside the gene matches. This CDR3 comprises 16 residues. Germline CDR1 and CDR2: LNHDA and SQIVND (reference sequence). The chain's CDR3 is CASSILGLAAAGELFF. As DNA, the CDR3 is TGTGCCAGTAGTATCCTGGGACTAGCAGCGGCCGGGGAGCTGTTTTTT.

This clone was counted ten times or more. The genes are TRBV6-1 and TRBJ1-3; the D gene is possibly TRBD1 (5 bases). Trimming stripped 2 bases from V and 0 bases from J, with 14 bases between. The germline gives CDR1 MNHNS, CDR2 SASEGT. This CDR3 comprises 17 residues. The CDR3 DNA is TGTGCCAGCAGTGAATACCCCCGACAGTTCTCTGGAAACACCATATATTTT. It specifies CASSEYPRQFSGNTIYF.

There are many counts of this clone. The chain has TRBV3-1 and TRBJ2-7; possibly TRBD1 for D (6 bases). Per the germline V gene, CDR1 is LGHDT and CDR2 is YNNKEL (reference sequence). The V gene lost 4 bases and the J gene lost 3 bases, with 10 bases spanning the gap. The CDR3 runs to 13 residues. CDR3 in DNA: TGTGCCAGCAGCCCCGACAGGAACTACGAGCAGTACTTC. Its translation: CASSPDRNYEQYF.

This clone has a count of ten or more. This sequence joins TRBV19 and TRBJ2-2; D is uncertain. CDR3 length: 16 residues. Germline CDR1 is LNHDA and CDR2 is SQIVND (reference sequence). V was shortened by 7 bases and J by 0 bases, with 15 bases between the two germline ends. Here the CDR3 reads CASTERSASNTGELFF. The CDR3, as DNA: TGTGCCAGTACGGAAAGGTCAGCATCGAACACCGGGGAGCTGTTTTTT.

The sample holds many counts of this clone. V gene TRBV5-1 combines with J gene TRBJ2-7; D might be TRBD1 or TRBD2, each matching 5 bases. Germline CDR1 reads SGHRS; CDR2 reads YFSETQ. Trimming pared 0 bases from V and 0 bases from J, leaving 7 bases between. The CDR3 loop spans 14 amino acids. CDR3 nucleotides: TGCGCCAGCAGCTTGGAGGGGAGCTCCTACGAGCAGTACTTC. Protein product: CASSLEGSSYEQYF. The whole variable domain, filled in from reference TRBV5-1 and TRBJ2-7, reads KAGVTQTPRYLIKTRGQQVTLSCSPISGHRSVSWYQQTPGQGLQFLFEYFSETQRNKGNFPGRFSGRQFSNSRSEMNVSTLELGDSALYLCASSLEGSSYEQYFGPGTRLTVT.

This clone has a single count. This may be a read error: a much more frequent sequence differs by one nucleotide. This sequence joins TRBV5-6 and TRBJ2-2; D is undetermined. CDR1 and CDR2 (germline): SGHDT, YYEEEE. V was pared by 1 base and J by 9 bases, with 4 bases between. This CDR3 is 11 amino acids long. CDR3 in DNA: TGTGCCAGCAGCTTGCTGTGGGAGCTGTTTTTT. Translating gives CASSLLWELFF.

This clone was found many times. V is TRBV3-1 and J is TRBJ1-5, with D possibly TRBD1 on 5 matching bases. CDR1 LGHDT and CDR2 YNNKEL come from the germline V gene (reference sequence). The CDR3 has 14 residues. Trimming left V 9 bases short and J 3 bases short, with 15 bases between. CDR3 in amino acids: CASGTDLANQPQHF. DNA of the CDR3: TGTGCCAGTGGGACCGATTTGGCCAATCAGCCCCAGCATTTT.

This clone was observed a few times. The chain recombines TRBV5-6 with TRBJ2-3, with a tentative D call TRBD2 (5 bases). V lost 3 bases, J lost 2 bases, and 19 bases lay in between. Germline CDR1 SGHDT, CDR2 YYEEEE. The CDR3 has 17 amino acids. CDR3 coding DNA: TGTGCCAGCAGCTCCGGCTTCGGGAAAGGACCCACAGATACGCAGTATTTT. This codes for CASSSGFGKGPTDTQYF.

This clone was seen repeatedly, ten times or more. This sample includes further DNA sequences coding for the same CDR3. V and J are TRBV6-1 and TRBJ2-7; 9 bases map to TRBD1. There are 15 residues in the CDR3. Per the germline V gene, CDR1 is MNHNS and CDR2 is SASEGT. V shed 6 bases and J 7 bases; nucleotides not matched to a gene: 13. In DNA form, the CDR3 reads TGTGCCAGCAGCGACTCCGGGACAGGGAGGAGGGAGCAGTACTTC. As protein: CASSDSGTGRREQYF.

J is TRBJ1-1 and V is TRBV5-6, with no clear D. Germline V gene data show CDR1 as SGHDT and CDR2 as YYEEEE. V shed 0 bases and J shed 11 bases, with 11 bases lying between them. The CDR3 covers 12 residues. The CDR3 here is CASSLVEDGAFF. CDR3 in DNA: TGTGCCAGCAGCTTGGTTGAGGATGGTGCTTTCTTT.

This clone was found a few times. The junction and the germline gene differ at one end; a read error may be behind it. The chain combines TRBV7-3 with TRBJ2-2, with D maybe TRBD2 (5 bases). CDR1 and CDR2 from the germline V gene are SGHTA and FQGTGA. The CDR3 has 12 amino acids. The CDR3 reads CASIRNTGEPFF. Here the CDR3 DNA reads TGTGCCAGCATTAGGAACACCGGGGAGCCGTTTTTT.

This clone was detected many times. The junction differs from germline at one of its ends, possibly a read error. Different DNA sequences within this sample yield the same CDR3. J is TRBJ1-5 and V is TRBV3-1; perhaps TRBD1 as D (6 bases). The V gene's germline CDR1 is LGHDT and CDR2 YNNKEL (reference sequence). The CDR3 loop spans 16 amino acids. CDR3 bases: TGTGCCAGCAGCCCCCACGGCCCGGGGGGCAATCAGCCTCAGCATTTT. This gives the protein CASSPHGPGGNQPQHF.

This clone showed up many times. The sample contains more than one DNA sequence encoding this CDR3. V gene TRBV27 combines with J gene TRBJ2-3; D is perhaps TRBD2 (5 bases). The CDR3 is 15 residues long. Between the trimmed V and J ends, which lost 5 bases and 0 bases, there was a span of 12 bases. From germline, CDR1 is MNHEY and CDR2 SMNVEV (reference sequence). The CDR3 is CASSVRTQSTDTQYF. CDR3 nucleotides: TGTGCCAGCAGTGTAAGGACTCAAAGCACAGATACGCAGTATTTT.

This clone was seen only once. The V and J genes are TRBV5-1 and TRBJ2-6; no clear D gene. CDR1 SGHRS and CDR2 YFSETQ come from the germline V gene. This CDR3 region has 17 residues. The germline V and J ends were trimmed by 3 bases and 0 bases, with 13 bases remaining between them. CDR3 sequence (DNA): TGCGCCAGCAGCTCTTTACCAGCGACCTCTGGGGCCAACGTCCTGACTTTC. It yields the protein CASSSLPATSGANVLTF.

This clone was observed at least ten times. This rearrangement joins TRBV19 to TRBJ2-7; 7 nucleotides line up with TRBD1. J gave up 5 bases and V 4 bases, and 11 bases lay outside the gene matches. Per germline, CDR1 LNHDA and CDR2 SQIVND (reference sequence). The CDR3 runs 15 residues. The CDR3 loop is CASSTTGTVEHEQYF. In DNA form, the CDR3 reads TGTGCCAGTAGTACAACCGGGACAGTAGAACACGAGCAGTACTTC.

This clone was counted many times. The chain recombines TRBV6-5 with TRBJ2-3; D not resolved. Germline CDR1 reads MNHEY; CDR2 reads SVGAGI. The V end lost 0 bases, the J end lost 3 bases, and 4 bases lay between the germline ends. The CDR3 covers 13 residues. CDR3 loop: CASSYSGTDTQYF. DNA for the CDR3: TGTGCCAGCAGTTACTCCGGAACAGATACGCAGTATTTT.

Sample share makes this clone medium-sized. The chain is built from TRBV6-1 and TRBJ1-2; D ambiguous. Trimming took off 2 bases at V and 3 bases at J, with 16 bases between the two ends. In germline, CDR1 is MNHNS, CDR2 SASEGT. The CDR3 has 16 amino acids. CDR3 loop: CASSESLAGRHYGYTF. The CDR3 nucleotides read TGTGCCAGCAGTGAATCTTTGGCCGGGAGGCACTATGGCTACACCTTC.

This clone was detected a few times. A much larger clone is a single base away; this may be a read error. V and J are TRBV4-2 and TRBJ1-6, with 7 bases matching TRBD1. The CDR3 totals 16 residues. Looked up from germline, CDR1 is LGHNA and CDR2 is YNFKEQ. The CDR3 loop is CAGSQDLGQYNSPLHF. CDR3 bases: TGTGCCGGCAGCCAAGATTTGGGACAGTATAATTCACCCCTCCACTTT.

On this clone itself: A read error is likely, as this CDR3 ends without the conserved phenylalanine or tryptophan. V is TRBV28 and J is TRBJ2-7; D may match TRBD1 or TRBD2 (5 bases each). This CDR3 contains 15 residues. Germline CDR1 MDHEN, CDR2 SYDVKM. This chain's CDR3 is CAIIGAGVNSYEQYS. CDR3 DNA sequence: TGTGCCATCATCGGGGCCGGGGTTAACTCCTATGAGCAGTACTCC.

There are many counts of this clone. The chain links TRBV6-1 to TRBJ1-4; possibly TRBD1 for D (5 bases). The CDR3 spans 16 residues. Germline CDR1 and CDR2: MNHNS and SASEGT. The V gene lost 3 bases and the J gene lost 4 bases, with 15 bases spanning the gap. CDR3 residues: CASSDGGTTNNEKLFF. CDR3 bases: TGTGCCAGCAGTGATGGTGGGACTACTAATAATGAAAAACTGTTTTTT.

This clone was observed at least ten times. The CDR3 here is CSALGLAGTYEQYF. The CDR3 DNA reads TGCAGTGCATTGGGACTAGCGGGCACCTACGAGCAGTACTTC. The chain uses TRBV20-1 and TRBJ2-7; TRBD2 agrees at 12 bases. V shed 6 bases and J 2 bases; nucleotides not matched to a gene: 5. The CDR3 length is 14 residues. The germline V gene encodes CDR1 DFQATT and CDR2 SNEGSKA (reference sequence).